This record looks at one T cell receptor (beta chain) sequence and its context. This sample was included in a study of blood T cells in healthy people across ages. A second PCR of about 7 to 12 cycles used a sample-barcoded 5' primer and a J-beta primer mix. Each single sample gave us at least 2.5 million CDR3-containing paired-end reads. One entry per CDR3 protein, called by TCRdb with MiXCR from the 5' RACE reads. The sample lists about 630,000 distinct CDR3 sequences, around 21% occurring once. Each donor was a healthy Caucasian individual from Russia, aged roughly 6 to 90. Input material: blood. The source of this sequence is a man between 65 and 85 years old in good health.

CDR3 nucleotide sequence: TGTGCCAGCAGTTTAGGAGCAGGGAGGTTTGATTCACCCCTCCACTTT. It translates to CASSLGAGRFDSPLHF. The V call is TRBV12-3 or TRBV12-4, the J call TRBJ1-6; a possible D gene is TRBD1 (5 bases). The CDR3 totals 16 residues. V gave up 1 base and J gave up 8 bases, with 15 bases separating them.